The source of this T cell receptor beta chain is a study of T cells in Graves' hyperthyroidism and ophthalmopathy. Study-wide findings and caveats: Ophthalmopathy cases were set apart from stable hyperthyroidism by a 13 V-J model.

This CDR3 has 12 residues. The germline gives CDR1 MNHEY, CDR2 SVGAGI. Trimming shortened V by 2 bases and J by 3 bases, and 4 bases separated the two germline ends. This clonotype was counted between two and nine times. Its antigen is not known. Amplification yielded TCR beta CDR3 regions, with RNA transcripts as the source. The HTBI primer set served for first-round RT-PCR of the TCR CDR3. TCRdb used MiXCR to reprocess the multiplex PCR reads, holding one entry per CDR3 protein. This sample has around 440,000 distinct CDR3 sequences, with 15% to 17% found just once. Patients with uncontrolled infections, other autoimmune diseases, pregnancy or lactation were excluded.

This TCR came from a woman aged 18 to 35 with Graves' hyperthyroidism. Sequences were obtained from blood. The rearrangement joins TRBV6-5 to TRBJ1-2; no definite D call. Here the CDR3 reads CASSYTYYGYTF. The CDR3, as DNA: TGTGCCAGCAGTTACACATACTATGGCTACACCTTC.